These 14 T cell receptor beta chains share one sample of origin, sequenced in a study of blood T cell repertoires in COVID-19. Here immunoSEQ multiplex PCR was the method, and the copy in TCRdb shows in-frame clones only, minus some. The sample carries a few hundred thousand clones, more than 75% recorded once. What was sequenced was peripheral blood. These receptors were obtained from a woman aged 40 to 50 who had recovered from COVID-19.

This sequence joins TRBV6-2 or TRBV6-3 and TRBJ2-1, with 9 nucleotides matching TRBD1. The V segment lost 6 bases and the J segment 8 bases; nucleotides outside the gene matches: 11. The CDR3 runs 15 residues. Germline V gives CDR1 MNHEY, CDR2 SVGEGT. In nucleotides, the CDR3 is TGTGCCAGCAGCCGGGGACAGGGAATTCTCGATGAGCAGTTCTTC. This codes for CASSRGQGILDEQFF.

The CDR3 DNA sequence: TGTGCCAGCAGCCCCTGGGGGGGAGACGGGGAGACCCAGTACTTC. It translates to CASSPWGGDGETQYF. The chain combines TRBV3-1 (or the pseudogene TRBV3-2) with TRBJ2-5, with 7 bases that match TRBD2. Looked up from germline, CDR1 is LGHDT and CDR2 is YNNKEL (reference sequence). V shed 4 bases, J shed 5 bases, and the junction held 10 bases outside the gene matches. The CDR3 loop spans 15 amino acids.

This clone was seen once. The J gene is TRBJ2-1, the V gene TRBV24-1, with D possibly matching TRBD2 (5 bases). Trimming pared 0 bases from V and 2 bases from J, leaving 19 bases between. Germline CDR1 reads KGHDR; CDR2 reads SFDVKD. The CDR3 sequence is 19 residues long. The CDR3 sequence is CATSDLRLGPSRAYNEQFF. The CDR3 DNA reads as TGTGCCACCAGTGATTTGCGACTGGGTCCTAGCCGCGCCTACAATGAGCAGTTCTTC.

This sequence joins TRBV10-3 and TRBJ2-1; D remains unclear. V shed 2 bases and J shed 5 bases, with 7 bases lying between them. Germline V gene lookup returns CDR1 ENHRY and CDR2 SYGVKD. The CDR3 length is 13 residues. CDR3 DNA sequence: TGTGCCATCAGTGAGACGGTCAACAATGAGCAGTTCTTC. It translates to CAISETVNNEQFF.

The genes are TRBV30 and TRBJ2-7; D gene ambiguous. CDR3 size: 12 residues. V shed 4 bases and J shed 0 bases, with 7 bases lying between them. The germline CDR1 and CDR2 sequences are GTSNPN and SVGIG (reference sequence). CDR3: CAWTGVSYEQYF. The CDR3 nucleotides read TGTGCCTGGACTGGAGTCTCCTACGAGCAGTACTTC.

This sequence joins TRBV7-8 and TRBJ1-3; D gene uncertain. Germline V CDR1 and CDR2: SGHVS, FQNEAQ. The CDR3 contains 14 residues. The germline V and J ends were trimmed by 6 bases and 2 bases, with 11 bases remaining between them. DNA of the CDR3: TGTGCCAGCAGTCCCGGGGTCGCTGGAAACACCATATATTTT. This encodes CASSPGVAGNTIYF.

The chain uses TRBV9 and TRBJ1-4, with D perhaps TRBD1 (5 bases). There are 15 residues in the CDR3. V gave up 0 bases and J gave up 7 bases, with 13 bases separating them. CDR1 SGDLS and CDR2 YYNGEE come from the germline V gene. CDR3 sequence reads: CASSVGSRVGEKLFF. CDR3 coding DNA: TGTGCCAGCAGCGTAGGTAGCAGGGTGGGTGAAAAACTGTTTTTT. The full variable domain, in which reference TRBV9 and TRBJ1-4 provide the parts outside the CDR3, is DSGVTQTPKHLITATGQRVTLRCSPRSGDLSVYWYQQSLDQGLQFLIQYYNGEERAKGNILERFSAQQFPDLHSELNLSSLELGDSALYFCASSVGSRVGEKLFFGSGTQLSVL.

The V and J genes are TRBV7-2 and TRBJ2-2; 9 bases align to TRBD2. The germline V gene has CDR1 SGHTA and CDR2 FQGNSA. This CDR3 has 16 amino acids. V lost 1 base, J lost 5 bases, and 5 bases stayed unmatched. The chain's CDR3 is CASSLGTSVGTGELFF. The CDR3 DNA is TGTGCCAGCAGCTTAGGGACTAGCGTGGGTACCGGGGAGCTGTTTTTT.

V and J are TRBV5-6 and TRBJ1-1, with a tentative D call TRBD1 (6 bases). The CDR3 length is 11 residues. The V end lost 4 bases, the J end lost 11 bases, and 12 bases lay between the germline ends. Germline CDR1 reads SGHDT; CDR2 reads YYEEEE. The CDR3 sequence: CASSLGTWAFF. The CDR3 DNA follows: TGTGCCAGCAGCCTAGGGACATGGGCTTTCTTT.

As for this clone: Its ends do not fully match the called genes, so a read error is possible. V and J are TRBV13 and TRBJ1-2; D is unresolved. The CDR3 loop spans 14 amino acids. Germline V gene sequence: CDR1 PRHDT, CDR2 FYEKMQ (reference sequence). CDR3 nucleotides: TGTGCCAGCAGCCTAGGCGAAGGCGGGGTTGACTACACCTTC. Protein product: CASSLGEGGVDYTF. Together with reference TRBV13 and TRBJ1-2, the CDR3 gives the full variable domain: AAGVIQSPRHLIKEKRETATLKCYPIPRHDTVYWYQQGPGQDPQFLISFYEKMQSDKGSIPDRFSAQQFSDYHSELNMSSLELGDSALYFCASSLGEGGVDYTFGSGTRLTVV.

The CDR3 protein is CASSPLASRETQYF. In DNA form, the CDR3 reads TGTGCCAGCAGCCCCCTGGCCAGTCGCGAGACCCAGTACTTC. This chain links TRBV7-8 with TRBJ2-5; D gene ambiguous. The ends were cut back, 5 bases at V and 5 bases at J, with 15 bases in the middle. The CDR3 length is 14 residues. Germline CDR1 reads SGHVS; CDR2 reads FQNEAQ.

The CDR3 DNA reads TGTGCCAGCAGCCCCCCCCGGGGGACCCCGGGGGAGAATGAGCAGTTCTTC. Translation gives CASSPPRGTPGENEQFF. The chain joins TRBV11-3 to TRBJ2-1, with TRBD2 as a possible D gene (6 bases). The ends were cut back, 5 bases at V and 7 bases at J, with 24 bases in the middle. CDR1 SGHNT and CDR2 YENEEA come from the germline V gene. The CDR3 covers 17 residues.

The chain has TRBV4-2 and TRBJ1-6; TRBD1 might be the D (5 bases). CDR1 is LGHNA and CDR2 is YNFKEQ in the germline V gene. Deletions cut 0 bases from V and 11 bases from J, with 11 bases between. CDR3 length equals 14 residues. DNA of the CDR3: TGTGCCAGCAGCCAAGACAGGGTATGGACACCCCTCCACTTT. Protein: CASSQDRVWTPLHF.

This clone was detected once. The chain joins TRBV19 to TRBJ2-1; TRBD2 matches at 7 bases. This CDR3 is built from 17 residues. CDR1 is LNHDA, CDR2 SQIVND, per germline (reference sequence). V shed 4 bases, J shed 5 bases, and the junction held 14 bases outside the gene matches. The CDR3 coding sequence is TGTGCCAGTAGTAGGGGCTTTGGCGGGAGTATCGACAATGAGCAGTTCTTC. Translating gives CASSRGFGGSIDNEQFF.